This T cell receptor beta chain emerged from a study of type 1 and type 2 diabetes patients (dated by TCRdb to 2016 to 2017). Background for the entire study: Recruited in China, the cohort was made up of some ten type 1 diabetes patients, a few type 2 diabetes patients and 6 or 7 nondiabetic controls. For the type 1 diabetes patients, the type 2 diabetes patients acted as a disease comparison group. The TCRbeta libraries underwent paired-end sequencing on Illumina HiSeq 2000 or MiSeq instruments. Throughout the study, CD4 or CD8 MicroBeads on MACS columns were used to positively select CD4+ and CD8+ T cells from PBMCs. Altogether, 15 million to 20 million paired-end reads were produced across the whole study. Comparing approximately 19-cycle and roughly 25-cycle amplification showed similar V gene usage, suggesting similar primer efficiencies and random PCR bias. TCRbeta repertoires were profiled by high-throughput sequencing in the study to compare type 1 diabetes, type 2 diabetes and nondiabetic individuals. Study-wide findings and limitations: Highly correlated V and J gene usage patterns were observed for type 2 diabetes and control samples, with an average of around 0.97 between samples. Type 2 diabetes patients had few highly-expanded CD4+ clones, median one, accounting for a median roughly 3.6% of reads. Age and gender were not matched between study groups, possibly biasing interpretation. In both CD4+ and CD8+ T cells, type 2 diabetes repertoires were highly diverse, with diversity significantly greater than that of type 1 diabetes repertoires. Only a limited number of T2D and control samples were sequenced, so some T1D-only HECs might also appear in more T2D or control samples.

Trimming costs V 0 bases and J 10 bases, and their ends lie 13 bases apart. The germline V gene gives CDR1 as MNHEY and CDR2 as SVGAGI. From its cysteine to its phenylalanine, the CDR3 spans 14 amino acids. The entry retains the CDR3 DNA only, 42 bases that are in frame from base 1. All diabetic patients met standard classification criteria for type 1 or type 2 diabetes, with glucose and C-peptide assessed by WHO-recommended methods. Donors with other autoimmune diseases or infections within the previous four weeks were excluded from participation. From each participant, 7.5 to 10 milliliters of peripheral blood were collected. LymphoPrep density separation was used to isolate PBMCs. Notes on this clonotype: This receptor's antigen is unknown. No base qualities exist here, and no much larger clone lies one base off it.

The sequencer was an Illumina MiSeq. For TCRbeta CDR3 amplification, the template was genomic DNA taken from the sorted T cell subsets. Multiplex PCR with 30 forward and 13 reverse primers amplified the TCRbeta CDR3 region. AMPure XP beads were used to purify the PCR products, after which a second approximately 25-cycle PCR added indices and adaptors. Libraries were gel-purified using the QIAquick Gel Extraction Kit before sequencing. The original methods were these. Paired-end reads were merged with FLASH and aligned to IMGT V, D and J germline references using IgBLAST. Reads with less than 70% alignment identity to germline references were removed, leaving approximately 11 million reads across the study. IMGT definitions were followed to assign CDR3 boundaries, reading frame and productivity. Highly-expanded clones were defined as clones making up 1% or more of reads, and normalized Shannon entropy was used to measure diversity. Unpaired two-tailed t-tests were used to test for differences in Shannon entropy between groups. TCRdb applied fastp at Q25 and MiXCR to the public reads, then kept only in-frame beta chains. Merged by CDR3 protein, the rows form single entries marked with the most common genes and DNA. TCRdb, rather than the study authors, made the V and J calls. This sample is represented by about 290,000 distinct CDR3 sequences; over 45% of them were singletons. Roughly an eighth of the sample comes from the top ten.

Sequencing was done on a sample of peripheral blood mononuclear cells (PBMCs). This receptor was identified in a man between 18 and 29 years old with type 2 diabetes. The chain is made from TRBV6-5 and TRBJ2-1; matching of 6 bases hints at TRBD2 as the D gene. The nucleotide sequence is TGTGCCAGCAGTTACTCAAACGGGGGTAACGAGCAGTTCTTC. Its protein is CASSYSNGGNEQFF.